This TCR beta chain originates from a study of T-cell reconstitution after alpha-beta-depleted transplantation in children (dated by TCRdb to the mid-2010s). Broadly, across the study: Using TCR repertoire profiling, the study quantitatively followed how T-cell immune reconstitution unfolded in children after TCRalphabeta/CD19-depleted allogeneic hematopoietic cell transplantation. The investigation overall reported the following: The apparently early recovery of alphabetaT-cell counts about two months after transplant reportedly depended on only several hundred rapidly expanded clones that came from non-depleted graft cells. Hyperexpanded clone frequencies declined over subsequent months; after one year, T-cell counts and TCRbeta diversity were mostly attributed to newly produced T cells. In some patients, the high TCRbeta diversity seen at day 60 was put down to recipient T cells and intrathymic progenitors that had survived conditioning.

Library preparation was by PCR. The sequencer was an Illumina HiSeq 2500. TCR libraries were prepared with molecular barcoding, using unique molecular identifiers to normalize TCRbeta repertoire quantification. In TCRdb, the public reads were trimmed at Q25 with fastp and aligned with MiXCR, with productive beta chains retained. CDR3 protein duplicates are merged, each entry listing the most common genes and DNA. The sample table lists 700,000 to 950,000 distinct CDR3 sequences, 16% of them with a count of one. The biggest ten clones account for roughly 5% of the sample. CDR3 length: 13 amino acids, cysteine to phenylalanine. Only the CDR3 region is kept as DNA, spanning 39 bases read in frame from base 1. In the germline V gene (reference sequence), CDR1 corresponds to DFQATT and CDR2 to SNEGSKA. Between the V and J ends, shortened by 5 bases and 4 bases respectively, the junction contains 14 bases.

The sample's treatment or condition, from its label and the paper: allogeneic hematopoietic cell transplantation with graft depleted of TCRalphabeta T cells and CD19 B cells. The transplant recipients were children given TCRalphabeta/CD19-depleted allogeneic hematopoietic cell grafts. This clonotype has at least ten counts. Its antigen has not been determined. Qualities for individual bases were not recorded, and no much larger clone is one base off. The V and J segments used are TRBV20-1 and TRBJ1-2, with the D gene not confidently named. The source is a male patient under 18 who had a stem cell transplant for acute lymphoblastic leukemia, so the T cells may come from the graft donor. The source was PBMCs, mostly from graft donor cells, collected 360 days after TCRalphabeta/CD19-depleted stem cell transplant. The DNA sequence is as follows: TGCAGTGCTTCCCTGGTCCCGGGCTATGGCTACACCTTC. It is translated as CSASLVPGYGYTF.